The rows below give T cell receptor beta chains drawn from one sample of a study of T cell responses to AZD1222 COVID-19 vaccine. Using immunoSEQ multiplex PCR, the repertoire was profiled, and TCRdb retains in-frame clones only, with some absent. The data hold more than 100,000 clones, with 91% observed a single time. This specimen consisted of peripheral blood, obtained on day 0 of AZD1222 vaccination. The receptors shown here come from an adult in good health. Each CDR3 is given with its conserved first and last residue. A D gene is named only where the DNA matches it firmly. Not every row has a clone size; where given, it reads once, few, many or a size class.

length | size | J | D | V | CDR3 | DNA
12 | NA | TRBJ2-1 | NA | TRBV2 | CASSDRYNEQFF | TGTGCCAGCAGTGATCGGTACAATGAGCAGTTCTTC
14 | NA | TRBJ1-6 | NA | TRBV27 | CASTRGGLNSPLHF | TGTGCCAGCACCAGAGGGGGGCTTAATTCACCCCTCCACTTT
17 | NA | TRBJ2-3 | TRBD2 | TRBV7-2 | CASSFSFLAGSTDTQYF | TGTGCCAGCAGCTTTAGCTTTCTAGCGGGGAGCACAGATACGCAGTATTTT
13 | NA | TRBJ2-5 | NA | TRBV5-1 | CASSLGEKETQYF | TGCGCCAGCAGCTTGGGCGAGAAAGAGACCCAGTACTTC
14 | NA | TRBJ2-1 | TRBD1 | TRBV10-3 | CAIRPGQGGNEQFF | TGTGCCATCAGACCGGGACAGGGGGGCAATGAGCAGTTCTTC
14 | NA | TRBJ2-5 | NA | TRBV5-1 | CASSLGGTRETQYF | TGCGCCAGCAGCTTGGGAGGGACTCGGGAGACCCAGTACTTC
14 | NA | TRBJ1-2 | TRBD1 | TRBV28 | CASSPMTGGYGYTF | TGTGCCAGCAGCCCTATGACAGGGGGCTATGGCTACACCTTC
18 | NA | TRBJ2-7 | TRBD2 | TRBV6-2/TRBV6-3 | CASSPGLAGDRWSYEQYF | TGTGCCAGCAGCCCTGGACTAGCGGGAGATCGCTGGTCCTACGAGCAGTACTTC
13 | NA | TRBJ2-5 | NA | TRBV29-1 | CSVELGTRETQYF | TGCAGCGTTGAACTCGGGACTCGGGAGACCCAGTACTTC
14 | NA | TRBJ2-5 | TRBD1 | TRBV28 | CASSLTGGPETQYF | TGTGCCAGCAGTTTGACAGGGGGCCCAGAGACCCAGTACTTC
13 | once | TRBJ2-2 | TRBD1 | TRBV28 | CASSLTGERELFF | TGTGCCAGCAGTCTAACAGGGGAGAGGGAGCTGTTTTTT
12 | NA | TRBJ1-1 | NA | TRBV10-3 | CAIRDTGTEAFF | TGTGCCATCAGAGACACAGGCACCGAAGCTTTCTTT
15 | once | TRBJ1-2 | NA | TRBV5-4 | CASSLWGGSNYGYTF | TGTGCCAGCAGCTTGTGGGGGGGTTCTAACTATGGCTACACCTTC
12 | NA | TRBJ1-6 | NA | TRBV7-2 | CASSSPLAALHF | TGTGCCAGCAGCTCTCCGTTAGCCGCCCTCCACTTT
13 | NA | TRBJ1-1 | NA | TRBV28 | CASKFRQGTEAFF | TGTGCCAGCAAGTTTAGGCAGGGCACTGAAGCTTTCTTT
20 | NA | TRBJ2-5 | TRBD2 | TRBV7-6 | CASSLAVTSGGLYAGETQYF | TGTGCCAGCAGCTTAGCTGTGACTAGCGGAGGGTTATATGCGGGAGAGACCCAGTACTTC
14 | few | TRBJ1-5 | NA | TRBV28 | CASSLLGLGQPQHF | TGTGCCAGCAGTTTATTAGGGTTGGGTCAGCCCCAGCATTTT
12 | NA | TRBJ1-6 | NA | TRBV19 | CASSDRNSPLHF | TGTGCCAGTAGTGACAGGAATTCACCCCTCCACTTT
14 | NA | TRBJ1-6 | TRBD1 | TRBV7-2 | CASRQTGSNSPLHF | TGTGCCAGCAGGCAGACAGGGAGCAATTCACCCCTCCACTTT
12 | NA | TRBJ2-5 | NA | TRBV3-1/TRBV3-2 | CASSQDEKTQYF | TGTGCCAGCAGCCAAGATGAGAAGACCCAGTACTTC
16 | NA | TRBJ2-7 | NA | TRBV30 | CAWSLRTTRLSYEQYF | TGTGCCTGGAGTCTACGAACTACGCGTTTGTCCTACGAGCAGTACTTC
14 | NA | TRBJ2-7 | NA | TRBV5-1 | CASSEQTSSYEQYF | TGCGCCAGCAGTGAACAGACGAGCTCCTACGAGCAGTACTTC
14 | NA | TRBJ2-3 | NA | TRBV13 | CASSVRRSSDTQYF | TGTGCCAGCAGCGTTCGTAGATCTTCGGATACGCAGTATTTT
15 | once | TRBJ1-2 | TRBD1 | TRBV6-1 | CASSEGQGAGYGYTF | TGTGCCAGCAGTGAAGGGCAGGGGGCAGGATATGGCTACACCTTC
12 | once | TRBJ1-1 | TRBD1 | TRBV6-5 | CASSSTGGEAFF | TGTGCCAGCAGTTCCACAGGGGGCGAAGCTTTCTTT
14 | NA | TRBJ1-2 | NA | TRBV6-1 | CASSDQFGNYGYTF | TGTGCCAGCAGTGACCAGTTCGGGAACTATGGCTACACCTTC
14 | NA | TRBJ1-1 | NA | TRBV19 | CASSPRRMNTEAFF | TGTGCCTCCTCGCCCAGGAGGATGAACACTGAAGCTTTCTTT
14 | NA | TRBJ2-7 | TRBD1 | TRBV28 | CASTETGGSPFIYF | TGTGCCAGCACTGAGACAGGGGGTTCCCCCTTTATTTACTTC
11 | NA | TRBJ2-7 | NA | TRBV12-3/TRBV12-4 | CASSLGQDEHF | TGTGCCAGCAGTTTAGGACAGGATGAACACTTC
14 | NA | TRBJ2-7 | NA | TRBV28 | CASLALSQSYEQYF | TGTGCCAGCCTAGCGTTATCCCAGTCCTACGAGCAGTACTTC
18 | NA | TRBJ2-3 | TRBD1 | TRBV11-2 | CASTQARGLRESTDTQYF | TGTGCCAGCACCCAAGCCAGGGGGCTAAGGGAAAGCACAGATACGCAGTATTTT
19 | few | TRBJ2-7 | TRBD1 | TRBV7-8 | CASSTAQGAGSPEFYEQYF | TGTGCCAGCAGCACTGCCCAGGGGGCGGGCTCCCCTGAATTCTACGAGCAGTACTTC